This TCR beta chain emerged from a study of T-cell memory formation after mild COVID-19. Study-wide background: Largely, the TCR clusters proved donor specific.

Study observations and caveats: Confirmation was lacking for SARS-CoV-2 specificity of second-wave clones that peaked on day 37. Contracting clones localized mainly to CM and EM when CD4+ and mainly to EMRA when CD8+.

In the case of this clonotype: Its antigen is currently unknown.

The CDR3 runs 13 residues. The V end lost 7 bases, the J end lost 7 bases, and 14 bases lay between the germline ends. The TCR alpha and TCR beta cDNA libraries, bearing sample barcodes and UMIs, were generated by 5'RACE using constant-segment primers. One entry per CDR3 protein, called by TCRdb with MiXCR from the 5' RACE reads. The table shows 200,000 to 250,000 distinct CDR3 sequences, with 10% to 13% occurring only once. The genes are TRBV12-3 or TRBV12-4 and TRBJ1-5, with D perhaps matching TRBD1 (6 bases). This receptor was identified in a man between 18 and 35 years old who had mild COVID-19 (a few samples of this study predate the infection). Cell type and time point are not known. The sample taken for sequencing was PBMCs or a T cell subset sorted from them (not recorded which). The CDR3: CASTGALGQPQHF. The CDR3 DNA is TGTGCCAGCACAGGGGCGTTGGGCCAGCCCCAGCATTTT.